This entry features one T cell receptor beta chain sequence. The sample belongs to a study of somatic mutations in cytotoxic T cells in rheumatoid arthritis. TCRdb's copy holds only in-frame clones and misses some; the assay was immunoSEQ multiplex PCR. The table lists 15,000 or so clones, about four fifths of them singletons. The ends lost 3 bases at V and 6 bases at J; junction bases unmatched: 10. Germline CDR1 is SEHNR and CDR2 is FQNEAQ (reference sequence). The CDR3 loop spans 17 amino acids. The J gene is TRBJ2-6, the V gene TRBV7-9; 8 bases match TRBD1. Sample: CD8+ T cells sorted from blood. The receptor was isolated from an adult with rheumatoid arthritis. The CDR3: CASSFGGQGREANVLTF. The CDR3 DNA sequence: TGTGCCAGCAGCTTCGGCGGACAGGGCCGCGAGGCCAACGTCCTGACTTTC.